The T cell receptor (beta chain) under discussion was sequenced for a study of shared clonotypes between healthy human individuals. Libraries were prepared by immunoSEQ multiplex PCR; TCRdb keeps only in-frame clonotypes and omits some of them. Among a few million clones listed, 85% to 95% were seen once. The split of CD4+ cells yielded CD45RA+ naive and CD45RA-negative memory subsets. This receptor was obtained from a man younger than 35 in good health. Some clones in this sample may be carry-over from other donors' samples. Sample: naive CD4+ T cells from PBMCs. Subset here: CD45RA+ positively selected.

CDR3 coding DNA: TGTGCCAGCAGCTTAACGACCACTAATGAAAAACTGTTTTTT. Translating it yields CASSLTTTNEKLFF. The chain has TRBV7-6 and TRBJ1-4; D gene unclear. Germline values: CDR1 SGHVS, CDR2 FNYEAQ. V lost 2 bases to trimming and J lost 2 bases, with 6 bases between them. The CDR3 sequence is 14 residues long.